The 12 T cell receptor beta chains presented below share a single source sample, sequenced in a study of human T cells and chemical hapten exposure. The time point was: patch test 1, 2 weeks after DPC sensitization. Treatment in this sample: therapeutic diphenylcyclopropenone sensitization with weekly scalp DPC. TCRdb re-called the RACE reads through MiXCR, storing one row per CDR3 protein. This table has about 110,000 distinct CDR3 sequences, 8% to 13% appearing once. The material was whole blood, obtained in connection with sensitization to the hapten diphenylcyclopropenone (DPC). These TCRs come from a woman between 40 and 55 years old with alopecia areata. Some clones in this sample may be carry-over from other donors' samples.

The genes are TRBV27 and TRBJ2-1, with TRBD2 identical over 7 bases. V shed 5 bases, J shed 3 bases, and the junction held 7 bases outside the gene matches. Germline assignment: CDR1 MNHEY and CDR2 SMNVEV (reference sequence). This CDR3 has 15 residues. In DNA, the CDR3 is TGTGCCAGCAGTCCGACGCGGGAGTTCTACAATGAGCAGTTCTTC. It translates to CASSPTREFYNEQFF.

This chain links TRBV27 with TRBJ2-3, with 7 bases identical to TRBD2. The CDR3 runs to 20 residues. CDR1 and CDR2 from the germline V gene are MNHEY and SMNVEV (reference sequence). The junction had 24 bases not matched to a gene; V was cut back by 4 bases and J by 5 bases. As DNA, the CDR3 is TGTGCCAGCAGTTCCCGTGACAAGACTAGCTATCCCCCTCGGGGAGATACGCAGTATTTT. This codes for CASSSRDKTSYPPRGDTQYF.

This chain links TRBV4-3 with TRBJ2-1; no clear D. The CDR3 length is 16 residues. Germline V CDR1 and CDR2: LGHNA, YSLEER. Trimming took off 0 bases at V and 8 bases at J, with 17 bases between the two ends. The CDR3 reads CASSQDRVDIMYEQFF. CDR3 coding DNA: TGCGCCAGCAGCCAAGATCGTGTAGACATCATGTATGAGCAGTTCTTC.

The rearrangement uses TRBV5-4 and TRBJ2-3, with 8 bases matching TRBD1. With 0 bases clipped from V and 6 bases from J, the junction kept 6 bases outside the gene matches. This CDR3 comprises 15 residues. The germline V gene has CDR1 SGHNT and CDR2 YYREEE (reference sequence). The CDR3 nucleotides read TGTGCCAGCAGCTTGGTTACAGGGGGATTGGATACGCAGTATTTT. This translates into CASSLVTGGLDTQYF.

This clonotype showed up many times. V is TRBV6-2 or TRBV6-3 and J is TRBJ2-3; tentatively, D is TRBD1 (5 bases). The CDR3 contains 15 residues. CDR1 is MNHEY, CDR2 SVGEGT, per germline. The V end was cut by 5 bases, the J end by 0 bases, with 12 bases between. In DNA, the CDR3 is TGTGCCAGCAGTGGCCGGACATACAGCACAGATACGCAGTATTTT. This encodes CASSGRTYSTDTQYF.

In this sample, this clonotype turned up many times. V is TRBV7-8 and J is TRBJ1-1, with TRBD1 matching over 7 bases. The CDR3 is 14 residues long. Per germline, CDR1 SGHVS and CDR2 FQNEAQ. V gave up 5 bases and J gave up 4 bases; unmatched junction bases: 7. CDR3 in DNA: TGTGCCAGCAGCCAGGGGGTAAGGAGCACTGAAGCTTTCTTT. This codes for CASSQGVRSTEAFF.

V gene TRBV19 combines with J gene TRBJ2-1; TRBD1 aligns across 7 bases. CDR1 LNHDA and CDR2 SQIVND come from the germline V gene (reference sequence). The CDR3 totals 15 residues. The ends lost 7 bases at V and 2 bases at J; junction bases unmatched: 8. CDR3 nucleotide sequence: TGTGCCAGTACCCAACGGGGACAGCCCTACAATGAGCAGTTCTTC. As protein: CASTQRGQPYNEQFF.

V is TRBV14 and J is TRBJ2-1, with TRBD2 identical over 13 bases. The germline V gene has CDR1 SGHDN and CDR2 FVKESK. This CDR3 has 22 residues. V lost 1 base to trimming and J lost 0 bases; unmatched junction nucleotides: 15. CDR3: CASSQVFETSGGALSSYNEQFF. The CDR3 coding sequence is TGTGCCAGCAGCCAAGTCTTCGAAACTAGCGGGGGGGCTCTTTCCTCCTACAATGAGCAGTTCTTC.

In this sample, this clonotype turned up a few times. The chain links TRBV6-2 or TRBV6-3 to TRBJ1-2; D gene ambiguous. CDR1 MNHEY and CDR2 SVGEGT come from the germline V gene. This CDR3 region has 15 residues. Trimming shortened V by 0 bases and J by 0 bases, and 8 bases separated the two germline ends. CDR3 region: CASSYSGPANYGYTF. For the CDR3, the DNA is TGTGCCAGCAGTTACTCCGGACCAGCTAACTATGGCTACACCTTC.

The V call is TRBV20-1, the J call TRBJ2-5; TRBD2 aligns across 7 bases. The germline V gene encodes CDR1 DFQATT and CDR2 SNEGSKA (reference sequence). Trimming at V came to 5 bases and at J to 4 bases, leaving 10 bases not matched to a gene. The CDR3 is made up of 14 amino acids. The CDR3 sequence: CSAPRTRSGETQYF. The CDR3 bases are TGCAGTGCTCCGCGGACTAGATCGGGAGAGACCCAGTACTTC.

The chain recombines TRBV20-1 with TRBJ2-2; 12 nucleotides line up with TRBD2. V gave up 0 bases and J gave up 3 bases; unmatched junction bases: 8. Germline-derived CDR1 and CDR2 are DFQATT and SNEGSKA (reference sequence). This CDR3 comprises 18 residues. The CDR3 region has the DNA TGCAGTGCTAGAGATCTCTCTAGCGGGGGGGCGGACACCGGGGAGCTGTTTTTT. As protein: CSARDLSSGGADTGELFF.

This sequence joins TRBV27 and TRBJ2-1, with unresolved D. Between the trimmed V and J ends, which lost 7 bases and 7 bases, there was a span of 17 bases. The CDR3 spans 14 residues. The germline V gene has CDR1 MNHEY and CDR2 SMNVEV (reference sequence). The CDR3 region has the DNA TGTGCCAGCACCTCTGTTGGAGTTGGGAATGAGCAGTTCTTC. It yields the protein CASTSVGVGNEQFF.